The text below deals with one T cell receptor beta chain. Its antigen is as yet unknown. The sample comes from a study of blood T cells in healthy people across ages. Study results and limitations: Among long-lived donors, naive CD4+ cells were more numerous and diversity higher than in aged donors.

A sample-barcoded 5' primer and a J-beta primer mix were used in a second PCR of about 6 to 12 cycles. TCRdb called the 5' RACE reads again in MiXCR, with one record for every CDR3 protein. This table has fewer than 1.5 million distinct CDR3 sequences, roughly 45% appearing once. Trimming at V came to 2 bases and at J to 8 bases, leaving 11 bases not matched to a gene. Germline V CDR1 and CDR2: SGHRS, YFSETQ. CDR3 length equals 17 residues. Sequencing used blood. The chain uses TRBV5-1 and TRBJ1-6; 9 bases match TRBD1. This sequence originates from a woman between 18 and 29 years old in good health. CDR3 in DNA: TGCGCCAGCAGCTTTGATGGGACAGGGCGAGCAGATTCACCCCTCCACTTT. Its translation: CASSFDGTGRADSPLHF.